The following is a T cell receptor beta chain sequence with its context. Its target is unknown. These data are taken from a study of shared clonotypes between healthy human individuals. General study points: Clonotype sharing among donors was thought likely to change with sequencing depth. Clonotypes shared by all four donors outscored non-shared clonotypes in generation probability. The study found roughly 5% of naive CD4 clonotypes shared across a few donors.

Libraries were prepared by immunoSEQ multiplex PCR; TCRdb keeps only in-frame clonotypes and omits some of them. The sample contains approximately 940,000 clones, approximately 80% of which appear only once. V lost 6 bases and J 1 base, leaving 7 bases between the germline ends. The germline gives CDR1 ENHRY, CDR2 SYGVKD. This CDR3 spans 12 amino acids. The clonotype comes from a man aged 18 to 29 in good health. Sequencing input: memory CD4+ T cells sorted from blood. Sample subset: CD45RA-negative fraction. V and J are TRBV10-3 and TRBJ2-7; D is unresolved. Here the CDR3 reads CAIRTVSYEQYF. DNA for the CDR3: TGTGCCATCAGGACGGTATCCTACGAGCAGTACTTC.